Here is one T cell receptor beta chain with its context. TCRdb re-called the 5' RACE reads through MiXCR, storing one row per CDR3 protein. The sample holds about 400,000 distinct CDR3 sequences; 20% to 25% are singletons and the top ten take 13%. This CDR3 is 16 amino acids long. The V gene's germline CDR1 is SEHNR and CDR2 FQNEAQ (reference sequence). Trimming took 3 bases from V and 6 from J; bases not matched to a gene: 11. The data originate from a study of CD8 T cells in ankylosing spondylitis. The chain joins TRBV7-9 to TRBJ2-3; 8 bases are a match to TRBD1. The specimen was blood, either unsorted or a sorted T cell fraction (not recorded which). This clonotype originated in a male donor with ankylosing spondylitis or in good health (not recorded which). The CDR3 DNA follows: TGTGCCAGCAGCTTCACTCCCGGGACAGGCCTGGATACGCAGTATTTT. It yields the protein CASSFTPGTGLDTQYF.